These 12 T cell receptor beta chains share one sample of origin, sequenced in a study of T cell changes during pregnancy in multiple sclerosis. Profiling relied on immunoSEQ multiplex PCR, and the TCRdb table lists in-frame clones only, not all of them. The table shows 46,000 or so clones, with about 93% occurring only once. The sample consisted of CD8+ T cells from peripheral blood mononuclear cells, taken after pregnancy. The receptors come from a female donor with multiple sclerosis, enrolled in a pregnancy study.

V and J are TRBV28 and TRBJ1-1; D gene unclear. This CDR3 comprises 15 residues. Trimming cost V 4 bases and J 0 bases, with 12 bases left between them. The germline V gene has CDR1 MDHEN and CDR2 SYDVKM. CDR3 bases: TGTGCCAGCAGTTCCCCCCGCAGGATGAACACTGAAGCTTTCTTT. Translating gives CASSSPRRMNTEAFF.

The J gene is TRBJ1-1, the V gene TRBV27; D not resolved. The CDR3 runs to 15 residues. CDR1 and CDR2 from the germline V gene are MNHEY and SMNVEV (reference sequence). The V and J ends lost 8 bases and 0 bases respectively, with 16 bases between them. The CDR3 here is CASRSLRHLNTEAFF. DNA for the CDR3: TGTGCCAGCCGTTCCCTTCGACACCTGAACACTGAAGCTTTCTTT.

The genes are TRBV2 and TRBJ2-7; D is possibly TRBD2 (7 bases). Germline V lookup: CDR1 SNHLY, CDR2 FYNNEI. Trimming took off 6 bases at V and 5 bases at J, with 11 bases between the two ends. This CDR3 has 12 residues. The CDR3 DNA reads TGTGCCAGCAGGAGGGGGGGCCACGAGCAGTACTTC. Translated: CASRRGGHEQYF. Filled out from reference TRBV2 and TRBJ2-7, the complete variable domain reads EPEVTQTPSHQVTQMGQEVILRCVPISNHLYFYWYRQILGQKVEFLVSFYNNEISEKSEIFDDQFSVERPDGSNFTLKIRSTKLEDSAMYFCASRRGGHEQYFGPGTRLTVT.

V usage is TRBV7-3 and J usage is TRBJ2-1; 10 bases fit TRBD1. The V gene's germline CDR1 is SGHTA and CDR2 FQGTGA. The CDR3 is 15 amino acids. With V trimmed by 5 bases and J by 6 bases, 7 bases remained unmatched. The CDR3 DNA sequence: TGTGCCAGCAGCAAGTGGGACAGGGGCCTCAATGAGCAGTTCTTC. Amino acids: CASSKWDRGLNEQFF. The complete variable domain, with remaining parts taken from reference TRBV7-3 and TRBJ2-1, reads GAGVSQTPSNKVTEKGKYVELRCDPISGHTALYWYRQSLGQGPEFLIYFQGTGAADDSGLPNDRFFAVRPEGSVSTLKIQRTERGDSAVYLCASSKWDRGLNEQFFGPGTRLTVL.

This clone was seen once. This chain connects TRBV27 to TRBJ1-1; D remains unclear. The CDR3 consists of 14 residues. Germline CDR1 MNHEY, CDR2 SMNVEV (reference sequence). Trimming pared 3 bases from V and 1 base from J, leaving 9 bases between. CDR3 residues: CASSLASSNTEAFF. CDR3 nucleotides: TGTGCCAGCAGTTTGGCCAGTTCGAACACTGAAGCTTTCTTT.

In DNA form, the CDR3 reads TGTGCCATCAGTGATTCGCCTGTAATAGTTTCCTTGTCTGGGGGGGGCAATGAGCAGTTCTTC. Its protein product is CAISDSPVIVSLSGGGNEQFF. V and J are TRBV10-3 and TRBJ2-1; 7 bases fit TRBD2. Trimming removed 3 bases from V and 6 bases from J; junction bases left unmatched: 26. The CDR3 has 21 amino acids. The V gene's germline CDR1 is ENHRY and CDR2 SYGVKD.

This clone was seen only a few times. The chain carries TRBV7-6 and TRBJ2-7; perhaps TRBD2 as D (6 bases). V lost 4 bases and J 2 bases, leaving 18 bases between the germline ends. Germline V gene lookup returns CDR1 SGHVS and CDR2 FNYEAQ. There are 16 residues in the CDR3. The CDR3 sequence is CASSSPRGAGTYEQYF. In nucleotides, the CDR3 is TGTGCCAGCAGCTCCCCGAGAGGGGCGGGAACCTACGAGCAGTACTTC.

This sequence joins TRBV28 and TRBJ1-5; a weak D match, TRBD1 (5 bases). V lost 5 bases and J 0 bases, leaving 11 bases between the germline ends. The CDR3 runs 15 residues. Per the germline V gene, CDR1 is MDHEN and CDR2 is SYDVKM. CDR3 residues: CASSPRVHSNQPQHF. DNA for the CDR3: TGTGCCAGCAGTCCCAGGGTACATAGCAATCAGCCCCAGCATTTT.

This clone was observed a single time. The J gene is TRBJ2-3, the V gene TRBV4-2, with 8 bases matching TRBD2. The CDR3 has 14 residues. The germline V gene has CDR1 LGHNA and CDR2 YNFKEQ. Trimming at V came to 2 bases and at J to 4 bases, leaving 2 bases not matched to a gene. In DNA form, the CDR3 reads TGTGCCAGCAGCCAACGGGGGGGTGCAGATACGCAGTATTTT. This sequence encodes CASSQRGGADTQYF.

This chain joins TRBV27 and TRBJ2-7; 9 nucleotides line up with TRBD1. Looked up from germline, CDR1 is MNHEY and CDR2 is SMNVEV (reference sequence). The CDR3 sequence is 16 residues long. With 4 bases clipped from V and 0 bases from J, the junction kept 7 bases outside the gene matches. The CDR3 coding sequence is TGTGCCAGCAGTTCCGCCCGGACAGGGGTCTCCTACGAGCAGTACTTC. Its translation: CASSSARTGVSYEQYF.

This clone was counted a single time. The genes are TRBV29-1 and TRBJ2-7; a weak D match, TRBD2 (5 bases). Germline CDR1 is SQVTM and CDR2 is ANQGSEA. The germline V and J ends were trimmed by 3 bases and 6 bases, with 15 bases remaining between them. The CDR3 has 13 amino acids. Here the CDR3 DNA reads TGCAGCGTTGAGTTTCTCCGGGGAGTCGAGCAGTACTTC. Translating gives CSVEFLRGVEQYF.

This chain links TRBV10-2 with TRBJ1-5, with D possibly matching TRBD1 (6 bases). V shed 1 base and J shed 6 bases, with 16 bases lying between them. CDR1 WSHSY and CDR2 SAAADI come from the germline V gene. CDR3 size: 16 residues. The CDR3 protein is CASSELNTGLSQPQHF. The CDR3 DNA reads TGCGCCAGCAGTGAGTTAAATACAGGGTTAAGTCAGCCCCAGCATTTT.